Sequencing of this T cell receptor beta chain was carried out in a study of CD8 T cells in ankylosing spondylitis. V was trimmed by 1 base and J by 0 bases, leaving 10 bases between them. CDR3 length equals 16 residues. Germline V gene sequence: CDR1 LGHDT, CDR2 YNNKEL (reference sequence). TCRdb used MiXCR to reprocess the 5' RACE reads, holding one entry per CDR3 protein. The table has a few hundred thousand distinct CDR3 sequences, roughly 18% seen once. This clonotype was detected a few times. Its target is not known. Study-wide results and limits: The study identified a TCR beta motif of under ten highly homologous variants that appeared characteristic of ankylosing spondylitis blood. Some of the motif variants had earlier been found in reactive arthritis patients' fluid and blood. Disease-linked clones reportedly concentrated significantly in matched ankylosing spondylitis synovial fluid.

The J gene is TRBJ1-3, the V gene TRBV3-1; D gene ambiguous. Sequenced material: blood, either unsorted or a sorted T cell fraction (not recorded which). This sequence originates from a male donor with ankylosing spondylitis. CDR3 sequence reads: CASSQVSPSSGNTIYF. CDR3 nucleotide sequence: TGTGCCAGCAGCCAAGTGAGCCCCTCCTCTGGAAACACCATATATTTT.